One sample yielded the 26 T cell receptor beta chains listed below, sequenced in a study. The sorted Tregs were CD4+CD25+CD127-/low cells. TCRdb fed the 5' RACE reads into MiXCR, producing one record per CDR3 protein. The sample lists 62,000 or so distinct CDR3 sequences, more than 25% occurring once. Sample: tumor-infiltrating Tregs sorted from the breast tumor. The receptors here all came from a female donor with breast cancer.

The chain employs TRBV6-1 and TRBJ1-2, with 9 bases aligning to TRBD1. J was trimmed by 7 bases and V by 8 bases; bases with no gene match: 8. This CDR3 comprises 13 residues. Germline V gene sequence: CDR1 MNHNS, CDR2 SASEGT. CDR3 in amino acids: CASEFGTGTGYTF. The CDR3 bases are TGTGCCAGCGAATTCGGGACAGGGACTGGCTACACCTTC.

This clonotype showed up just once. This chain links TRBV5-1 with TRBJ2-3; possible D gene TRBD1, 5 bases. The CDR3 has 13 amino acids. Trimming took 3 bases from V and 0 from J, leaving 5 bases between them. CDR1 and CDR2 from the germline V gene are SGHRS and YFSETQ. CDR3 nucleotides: TGCGCCAGCAGCTCAGGGAGCACAGATACGCAGTATTTT. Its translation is CASSSGSTDTQYF. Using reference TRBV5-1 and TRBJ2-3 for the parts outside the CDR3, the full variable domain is KAGVTQTPRYLIKTRGQQVTLSCSPISGHRSVSWYQQTPGQGLQFLFEYFSETQRNKGNFPGRFSGRQFSNSRSEMNVSTLELGDSALYLCASSSGSTDTQYFGPGTRLTVL.

CDR3 protein: CASSIKTSGRANEQFF. The DNA of the CDR3 is TGCGCCAGCAGCATTAAAACTAGCGGGAGGGCCAATGAGCAGTTCTTC. The rearrangement joins TRBV5-1 to TRBJ2-1, with 13 bases that match TRBD2. J gave up 6 bases and V 4 bases, and 7 bases lay outside the gene matches. The CDR3 has 16 residues. Looked up from germline, CDR1 is SGHRS and CDR2 is YFSETQ.

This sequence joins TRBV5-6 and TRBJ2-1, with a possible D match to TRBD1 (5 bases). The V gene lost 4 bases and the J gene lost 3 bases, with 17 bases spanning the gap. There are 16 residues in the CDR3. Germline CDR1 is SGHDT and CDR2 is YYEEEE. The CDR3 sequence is CASSLTDGADYNEQFF. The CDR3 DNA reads TGTGCCAGCAGCCTGACCGATGGGGCGGACTACAATGAGCAGTTCTTC.

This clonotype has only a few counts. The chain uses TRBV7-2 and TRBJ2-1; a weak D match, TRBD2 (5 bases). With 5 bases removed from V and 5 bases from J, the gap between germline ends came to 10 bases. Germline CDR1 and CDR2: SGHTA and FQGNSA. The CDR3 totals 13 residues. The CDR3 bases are TGTGCCAGCAGCCCCACTAGAGACAATGAGCAGTTCTTC. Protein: CASSPTRDNEQFF.

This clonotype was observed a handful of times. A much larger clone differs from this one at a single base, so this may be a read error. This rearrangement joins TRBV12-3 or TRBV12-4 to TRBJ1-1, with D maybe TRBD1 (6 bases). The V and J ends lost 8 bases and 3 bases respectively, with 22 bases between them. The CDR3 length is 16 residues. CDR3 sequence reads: CASGPLHLGGDTEAFF. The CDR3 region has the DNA TGTGCCAGCGGTCCGCTCCACCTGGGGGGCGACACTGAAGCTTTCTTT.

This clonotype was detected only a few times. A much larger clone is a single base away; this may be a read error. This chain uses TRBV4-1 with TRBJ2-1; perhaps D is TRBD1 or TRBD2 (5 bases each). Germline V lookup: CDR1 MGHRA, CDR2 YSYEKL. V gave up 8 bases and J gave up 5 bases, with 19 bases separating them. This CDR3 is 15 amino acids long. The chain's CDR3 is CASGPGRGSNNEQFF. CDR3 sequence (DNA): TGCGCCAGCGGACCAGGGCGAGGGAGCAACAATGAGCAGTTCTTC.

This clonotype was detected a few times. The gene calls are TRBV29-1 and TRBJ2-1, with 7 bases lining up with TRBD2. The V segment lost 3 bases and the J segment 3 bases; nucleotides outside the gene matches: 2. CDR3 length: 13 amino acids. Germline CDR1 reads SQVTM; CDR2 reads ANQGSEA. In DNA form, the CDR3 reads TGCAGCGTTGAGGGGACTAACTACAATGAGCAGTTCTTC. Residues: CSVEGTNYNEQFF.

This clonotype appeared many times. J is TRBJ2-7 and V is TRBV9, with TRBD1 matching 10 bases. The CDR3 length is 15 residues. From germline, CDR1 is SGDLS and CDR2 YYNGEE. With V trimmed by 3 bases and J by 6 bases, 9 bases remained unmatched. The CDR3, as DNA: TGTGCCAGCAGCGCCTTGGACAGGGGGATGGGCGAGCAGTACTTC. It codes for CASSALDRGMGEQYF.

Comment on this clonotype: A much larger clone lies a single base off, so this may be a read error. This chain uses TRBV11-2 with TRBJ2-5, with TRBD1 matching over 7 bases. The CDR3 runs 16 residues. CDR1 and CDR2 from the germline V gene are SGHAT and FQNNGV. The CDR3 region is CVSSLSRTGAQETQYF. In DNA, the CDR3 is TGTGTCAGCAGCTTGTCGCGAACAGGGGCCCAAGAGACCCAGTACTTC.

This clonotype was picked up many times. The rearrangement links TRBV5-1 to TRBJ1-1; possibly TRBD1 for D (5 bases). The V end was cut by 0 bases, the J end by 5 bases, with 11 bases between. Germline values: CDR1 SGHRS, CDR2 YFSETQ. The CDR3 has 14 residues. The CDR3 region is CASSLGDAGTEAFF. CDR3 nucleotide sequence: TGCGCCAGCAGCTTGGGGGACGCGGGAACTGAAGCTTTCTTT.

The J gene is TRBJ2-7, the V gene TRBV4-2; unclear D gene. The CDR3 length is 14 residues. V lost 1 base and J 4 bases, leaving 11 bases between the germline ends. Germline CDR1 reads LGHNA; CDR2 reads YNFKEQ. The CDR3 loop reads CASSQVWTSYEQYF. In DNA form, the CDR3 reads TGTGCCAGCAGCCAAGTCTGGACCTCTTACGAGCAGTACTTC.

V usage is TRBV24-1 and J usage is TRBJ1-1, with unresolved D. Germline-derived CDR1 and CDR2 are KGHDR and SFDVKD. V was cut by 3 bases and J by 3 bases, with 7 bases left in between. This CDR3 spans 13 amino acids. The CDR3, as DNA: TGTGCCACCAGTGATCGAGAATACACTGAAGCTTTCTTT. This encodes CATSDREYTEAFF.

CDR3 sequence reads: CASNEQGNTEAFF. Written as DNA, the CDR3 is TGTGCCAGCAACGAACAGGGGAACACTGAAGCTTTCTTT. V usage is TRBV7-9 and J usage is TRBJ1-1; TRBD1 is a possible D gene (6 bases). Germline lookup yields CDR1 SEHNR and CDR2 FQNEAQ (reference sequence). CDR3 length: 13 residues. Trimming took 7 bases from V and 1 from J, leaving 10 bases between them. The variable domain in full, with the rest retrieved from reference TRBV7-9 and TRBJ1-1, is DTGVSQNPRHKITKRGQNVTFRCDPISEHNRLYWYRQTLGQGPEFLTYFQNEAQLEKSRLLSDRFSAERPKGSFSTLEIQRTEQGDSAMYLCASNEQGNTEAFFGQGTRLTVV.

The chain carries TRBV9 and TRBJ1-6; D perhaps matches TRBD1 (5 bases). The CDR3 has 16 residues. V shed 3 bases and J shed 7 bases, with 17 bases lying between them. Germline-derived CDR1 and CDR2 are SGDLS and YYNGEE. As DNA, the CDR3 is TGTGCCAGCAGCGCCCTCCGGGACGGCTCGAATTCACCCCTCCACTTT. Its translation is CASSALRDGSNSPLHF.

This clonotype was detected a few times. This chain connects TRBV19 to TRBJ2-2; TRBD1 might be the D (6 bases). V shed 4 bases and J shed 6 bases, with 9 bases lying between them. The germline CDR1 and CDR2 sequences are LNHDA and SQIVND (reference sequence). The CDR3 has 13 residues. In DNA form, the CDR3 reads TGTGCCAGTAGTAACACAGGGTCCGGGGAGCTGTTTTTT. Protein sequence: CASSNTGSGELFF.

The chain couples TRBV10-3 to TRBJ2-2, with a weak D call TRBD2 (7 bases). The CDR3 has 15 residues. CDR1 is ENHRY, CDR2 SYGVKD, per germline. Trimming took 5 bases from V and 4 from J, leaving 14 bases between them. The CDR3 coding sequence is TGTGCCATCAGTAACAGGGCTAGCGGCACCGGGGAGCTGTTTTTT. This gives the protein CAISNRASGTGELFF.

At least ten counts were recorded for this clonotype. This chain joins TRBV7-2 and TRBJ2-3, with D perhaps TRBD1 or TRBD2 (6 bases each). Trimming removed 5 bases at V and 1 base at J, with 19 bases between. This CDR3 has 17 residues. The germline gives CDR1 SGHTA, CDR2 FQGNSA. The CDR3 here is CASSRERGASGTDTQYF. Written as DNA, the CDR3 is TGTGCCAGCAGCCGTGAGAGGGGGGCCTCTGGCACAGATACGCAGTATTTT.

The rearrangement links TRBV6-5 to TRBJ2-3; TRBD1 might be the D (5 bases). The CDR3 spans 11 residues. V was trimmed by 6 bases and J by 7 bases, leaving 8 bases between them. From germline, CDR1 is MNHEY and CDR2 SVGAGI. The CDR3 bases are TGTGCCAGCAGGCAGGGTCATACGCAGTATTTT. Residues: CASRQGHTQYF.

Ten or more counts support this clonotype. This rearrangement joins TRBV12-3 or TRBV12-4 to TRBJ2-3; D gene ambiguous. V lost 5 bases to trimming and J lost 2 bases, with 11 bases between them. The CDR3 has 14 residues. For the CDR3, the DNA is TGTGCCAGCAGTATCGGTCGTCACACAGATACGCAGTATTTT. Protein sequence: CASSIGRHTDTQYF.

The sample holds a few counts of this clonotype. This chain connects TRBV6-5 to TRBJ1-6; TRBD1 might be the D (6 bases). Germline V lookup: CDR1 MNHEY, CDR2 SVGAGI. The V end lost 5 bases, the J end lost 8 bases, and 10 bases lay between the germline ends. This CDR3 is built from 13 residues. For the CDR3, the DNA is TGTGCCAGCAGTGCACAGGGTGATTCACCCCTCCACTTT. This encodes CASSAQGDSPLHF.

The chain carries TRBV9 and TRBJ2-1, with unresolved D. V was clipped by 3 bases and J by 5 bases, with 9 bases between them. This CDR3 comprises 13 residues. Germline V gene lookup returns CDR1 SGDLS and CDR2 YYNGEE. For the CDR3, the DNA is TGTGCCAGCAGCGAGGCTGAGAACAATGAGCAGTTCTTC. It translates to CASSEAENNEQFF.

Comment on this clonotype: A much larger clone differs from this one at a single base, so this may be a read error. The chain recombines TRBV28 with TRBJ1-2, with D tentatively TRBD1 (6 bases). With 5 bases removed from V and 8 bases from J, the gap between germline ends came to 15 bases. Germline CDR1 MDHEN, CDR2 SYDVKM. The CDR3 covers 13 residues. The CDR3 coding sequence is TGTGCCAGCAGTATACAGGGTTACGGGGGCTACACCTTC. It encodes CASSIQGYGGYTF.

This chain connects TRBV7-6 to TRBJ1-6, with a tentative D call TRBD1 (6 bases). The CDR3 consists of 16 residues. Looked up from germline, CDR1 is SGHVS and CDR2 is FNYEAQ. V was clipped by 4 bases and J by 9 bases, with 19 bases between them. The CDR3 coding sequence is TGTGCCAGCAGCTCCAGGTCGACAGGCGCCGCTTCACCCCTCCACTTT. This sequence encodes CASSSRSTGAASPLHF.

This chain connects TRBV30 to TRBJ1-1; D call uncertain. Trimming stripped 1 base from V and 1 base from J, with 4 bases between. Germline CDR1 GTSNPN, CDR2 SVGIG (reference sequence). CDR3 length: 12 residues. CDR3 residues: CAWSGGNTEAFF. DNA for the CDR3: TGTGCCTGGAGTGGGGGGAACACTGAAGCTTTCTTT.

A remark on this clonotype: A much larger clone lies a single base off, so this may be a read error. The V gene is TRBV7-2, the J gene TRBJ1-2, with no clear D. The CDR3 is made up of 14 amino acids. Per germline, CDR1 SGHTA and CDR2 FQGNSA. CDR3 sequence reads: CVSSLHSSNYGYTF. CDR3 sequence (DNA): TGTGTCAGCAGCTTACACAGCTCTAACTATGGCTACACCTTC.